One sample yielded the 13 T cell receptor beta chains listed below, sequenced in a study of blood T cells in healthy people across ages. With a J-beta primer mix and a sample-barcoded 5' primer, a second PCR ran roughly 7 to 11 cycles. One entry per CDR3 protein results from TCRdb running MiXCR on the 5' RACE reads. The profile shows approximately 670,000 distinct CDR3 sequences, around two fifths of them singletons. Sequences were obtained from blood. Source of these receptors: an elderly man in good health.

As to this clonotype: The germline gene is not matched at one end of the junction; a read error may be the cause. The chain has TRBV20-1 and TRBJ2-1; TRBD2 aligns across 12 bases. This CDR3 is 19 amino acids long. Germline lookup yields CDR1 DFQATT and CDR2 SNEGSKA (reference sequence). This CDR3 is CSARPLAGGSLSSCNEQFF. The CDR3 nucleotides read TGCAGTGCTAGACCCCTAGCGGGGGGGTCCCTGAGCTCCTGCAATGAGCAGTTCTTC.

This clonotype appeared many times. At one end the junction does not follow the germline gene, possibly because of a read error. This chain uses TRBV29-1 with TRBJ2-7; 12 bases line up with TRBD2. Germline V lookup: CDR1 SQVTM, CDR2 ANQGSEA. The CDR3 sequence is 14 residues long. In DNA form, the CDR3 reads TGCAGCGTTGCCGGGACTAGCGGGCCCTACGGGCAGTACTTC. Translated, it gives CSVAGTSGPYGQYF.

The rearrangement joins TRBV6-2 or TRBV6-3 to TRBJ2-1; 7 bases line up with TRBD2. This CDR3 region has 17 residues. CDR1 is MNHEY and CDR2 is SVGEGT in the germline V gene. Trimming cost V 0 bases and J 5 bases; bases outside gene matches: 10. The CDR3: CASSYSSGVPRNNEQFF. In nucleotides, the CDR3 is TGTGCCAGCAGTTACTCGAGCGGGGTTCCAAGAAACAATGAGCAGTTCTTC.

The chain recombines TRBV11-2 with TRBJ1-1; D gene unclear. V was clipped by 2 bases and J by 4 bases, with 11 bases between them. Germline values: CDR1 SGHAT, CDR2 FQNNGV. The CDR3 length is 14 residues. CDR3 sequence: CASSLLRVGTEAFF. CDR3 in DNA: TGTGCCAGCAGCTTATTGCGGGTAGGCACTGAAGCTTTCTTT.

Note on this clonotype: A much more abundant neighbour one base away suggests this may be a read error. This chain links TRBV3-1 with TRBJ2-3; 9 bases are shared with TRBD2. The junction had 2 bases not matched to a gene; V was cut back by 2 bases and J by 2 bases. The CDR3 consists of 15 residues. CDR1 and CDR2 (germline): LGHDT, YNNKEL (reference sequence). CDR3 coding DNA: TGTGCCAGCAGCCAACGACTAGCGGCCACAGATACGCAGTATTTT. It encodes CASSQRLAATDTQYF.

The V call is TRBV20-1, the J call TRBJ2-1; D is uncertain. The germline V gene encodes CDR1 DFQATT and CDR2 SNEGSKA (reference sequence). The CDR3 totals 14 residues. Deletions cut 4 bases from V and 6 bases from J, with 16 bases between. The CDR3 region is CSANIQRTLNEQFF. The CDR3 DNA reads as TGCAGTGCTAACATCCAGCGAACACTCAATGAGCAGTTCTTC.

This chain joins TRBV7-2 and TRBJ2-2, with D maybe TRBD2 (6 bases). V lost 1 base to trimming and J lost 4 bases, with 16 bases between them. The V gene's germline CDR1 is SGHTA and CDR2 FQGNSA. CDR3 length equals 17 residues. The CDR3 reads CASSLGRIRGSTGELFF. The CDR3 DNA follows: TGTGCCAGCAGCTTAGGGCGCATACGGGGGTCCACCGGGGAGCTGTTTTTT.

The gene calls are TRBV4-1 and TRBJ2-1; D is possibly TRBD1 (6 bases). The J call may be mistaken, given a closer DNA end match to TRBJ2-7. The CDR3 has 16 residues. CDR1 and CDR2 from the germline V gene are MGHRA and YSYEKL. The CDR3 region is CASSQDRGIQGYEQYF. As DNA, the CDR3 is TGCGCCAGCAGCCAAGACAGAGGGATCCAGGGGTACGAGCAGTACTTC.

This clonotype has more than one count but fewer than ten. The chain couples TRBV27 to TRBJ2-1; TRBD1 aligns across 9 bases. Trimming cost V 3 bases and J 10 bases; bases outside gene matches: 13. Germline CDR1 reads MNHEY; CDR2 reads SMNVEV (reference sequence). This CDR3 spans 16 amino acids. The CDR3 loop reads CASSFSVGQGLREQFF. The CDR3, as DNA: TGTGCCAGCAGTTTTTCGGTGGGACAGGGCCTGAGGGAGCAGTTCTTC.

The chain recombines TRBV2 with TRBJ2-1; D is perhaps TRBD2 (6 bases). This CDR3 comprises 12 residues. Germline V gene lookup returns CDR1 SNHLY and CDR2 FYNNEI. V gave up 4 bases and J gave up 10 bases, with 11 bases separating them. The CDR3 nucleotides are TGTGCCAGCAGTGGCGGGGTGGCGGAGCAGTTCTTC. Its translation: CASSGGVAEQFF.

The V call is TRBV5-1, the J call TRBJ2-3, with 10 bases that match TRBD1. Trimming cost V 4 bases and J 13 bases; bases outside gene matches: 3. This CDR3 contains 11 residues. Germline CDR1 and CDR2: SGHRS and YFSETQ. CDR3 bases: TGCGCCAGCAGCCCGGGACAGGGGAAGTATTTT. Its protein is CASSPGQGKYF.

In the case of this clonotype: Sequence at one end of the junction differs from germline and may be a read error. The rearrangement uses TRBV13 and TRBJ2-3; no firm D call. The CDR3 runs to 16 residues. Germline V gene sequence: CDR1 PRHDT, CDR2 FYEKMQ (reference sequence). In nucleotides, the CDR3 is TGTGCGAGCAGCTCCTATTATCAGCGCGGCCGAGATGCGCAGTATTTT. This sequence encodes CASSSYYQRGRDAQYF.

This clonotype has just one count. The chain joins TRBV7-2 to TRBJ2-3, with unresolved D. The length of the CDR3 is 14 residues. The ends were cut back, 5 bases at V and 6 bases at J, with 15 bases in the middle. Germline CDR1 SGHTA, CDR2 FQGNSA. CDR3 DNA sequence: TGTGCCAGCAGCCCCCGACTGGTCGGTGATACGCAGTATTTT. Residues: CASSPRLVGDTQYF.